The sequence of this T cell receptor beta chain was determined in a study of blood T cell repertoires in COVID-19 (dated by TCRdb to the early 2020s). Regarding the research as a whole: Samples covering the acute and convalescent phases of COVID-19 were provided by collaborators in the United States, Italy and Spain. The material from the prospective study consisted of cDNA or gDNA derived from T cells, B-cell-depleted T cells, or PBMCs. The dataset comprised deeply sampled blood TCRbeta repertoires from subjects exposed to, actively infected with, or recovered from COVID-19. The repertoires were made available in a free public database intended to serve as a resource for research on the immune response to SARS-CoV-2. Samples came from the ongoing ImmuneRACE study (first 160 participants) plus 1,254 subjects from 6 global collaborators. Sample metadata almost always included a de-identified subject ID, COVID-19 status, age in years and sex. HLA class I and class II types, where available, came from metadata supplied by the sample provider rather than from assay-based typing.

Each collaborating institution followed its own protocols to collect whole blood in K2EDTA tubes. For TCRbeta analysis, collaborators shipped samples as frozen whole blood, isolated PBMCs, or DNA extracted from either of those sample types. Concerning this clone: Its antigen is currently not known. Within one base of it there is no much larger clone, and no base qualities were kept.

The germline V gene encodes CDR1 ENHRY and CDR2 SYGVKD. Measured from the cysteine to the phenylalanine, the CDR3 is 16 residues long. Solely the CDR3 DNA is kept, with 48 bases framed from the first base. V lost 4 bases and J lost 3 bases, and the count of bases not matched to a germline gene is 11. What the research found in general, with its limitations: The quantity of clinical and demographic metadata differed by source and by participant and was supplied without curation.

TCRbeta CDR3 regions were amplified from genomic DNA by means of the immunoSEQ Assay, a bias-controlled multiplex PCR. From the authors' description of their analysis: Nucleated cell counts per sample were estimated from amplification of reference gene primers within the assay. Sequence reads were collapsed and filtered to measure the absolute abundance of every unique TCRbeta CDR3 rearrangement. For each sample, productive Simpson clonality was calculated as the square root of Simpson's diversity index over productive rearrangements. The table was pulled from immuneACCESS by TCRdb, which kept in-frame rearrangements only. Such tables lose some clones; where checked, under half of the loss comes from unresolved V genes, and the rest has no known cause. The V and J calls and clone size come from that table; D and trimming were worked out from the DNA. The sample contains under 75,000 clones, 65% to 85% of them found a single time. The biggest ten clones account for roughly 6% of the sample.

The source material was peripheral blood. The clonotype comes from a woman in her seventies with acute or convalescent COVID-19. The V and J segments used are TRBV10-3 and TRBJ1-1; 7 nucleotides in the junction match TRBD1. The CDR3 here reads CAISVQGSGGHTEAFF. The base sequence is TGTGCCATCAGTGTACAGGGGAGTGGAGGCCACACTGAAGCTTTCTTT.